The sequence of this TCR beta chain was determined in a study of shared clonotypes between healthy human individuals. Study findings and constraints: Sampling involved blood alone; tissue repertoires likely differ.

As to this clone: Its antigen is as yet unknown. The sample contains more than one DNA sequence encoding this CDR3.

The CDR3 sequence is 13 residues long. Trimming took off 3 bases at V and 2 bases at J, with 7 bases between the two ends. CDR1 and CDR2 from the germline V gene are MDHEN and SYDVKM. The material for each subset, its genomic DNA, was split evenly across several immunoSEQ plates. In the authors' workflow: ImmunoSEQ output lacked quality scores and full-length reads, limiting matched filtering. TCRdb's copy holds only in-frame clones and misses some; the assay was immunoSEQ multiplex PCR. Clone size and the V and J calls come from that table; the DNA yielded D and trimming. The profile shows 400,000 or so clones, roughly 96% of them singletons.

The TCR was taken from a man aged 25 to 40 in good health. The rearrangement joins TRBV28 to TRBJ1-2; maybe TRBD1 (6 bases). Sequencing input: memory CD8+ T cells sorted from blood. Described subset: CD45RO+ cells pooled with CCR7-negative TemRA cells. The CDR3 sequence is CASSLGTNYGYTF. The DNA for the CDR3 is TGTGCCAGCAGTTTGGGGACAAACTATGGCTACACCTTC.